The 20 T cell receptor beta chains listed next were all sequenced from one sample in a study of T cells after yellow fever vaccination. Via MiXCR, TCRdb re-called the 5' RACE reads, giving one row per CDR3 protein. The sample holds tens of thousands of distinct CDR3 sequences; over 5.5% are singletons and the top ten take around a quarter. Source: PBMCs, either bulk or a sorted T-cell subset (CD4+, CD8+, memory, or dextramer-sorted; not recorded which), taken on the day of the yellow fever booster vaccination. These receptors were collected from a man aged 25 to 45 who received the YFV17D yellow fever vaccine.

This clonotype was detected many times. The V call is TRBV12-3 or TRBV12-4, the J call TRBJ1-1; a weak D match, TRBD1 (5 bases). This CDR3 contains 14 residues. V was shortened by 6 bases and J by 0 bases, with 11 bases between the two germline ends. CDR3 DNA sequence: TGTGCCAGCAGCTTGGGGCCTTTGAACACTGAAGCTTTCTTT. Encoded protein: CASSLGPLNTEAFF.

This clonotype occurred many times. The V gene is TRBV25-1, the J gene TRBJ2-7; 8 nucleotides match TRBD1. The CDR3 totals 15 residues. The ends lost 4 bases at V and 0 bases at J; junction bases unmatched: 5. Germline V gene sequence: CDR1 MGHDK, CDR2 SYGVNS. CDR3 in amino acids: CASSGSGGPSYEQYF. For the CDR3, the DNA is TGTGCCAGCAGTGGTTCAGGGGGCCCCTCCTACGAGCAGTACTTC.

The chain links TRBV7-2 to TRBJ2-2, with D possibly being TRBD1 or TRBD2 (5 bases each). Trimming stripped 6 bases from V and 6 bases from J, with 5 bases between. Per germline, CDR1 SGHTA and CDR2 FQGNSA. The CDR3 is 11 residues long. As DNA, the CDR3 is TGTGCCAGCAGGGGGGCCGGGGAGCTGTTTTTT. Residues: CASRGAGELFF.

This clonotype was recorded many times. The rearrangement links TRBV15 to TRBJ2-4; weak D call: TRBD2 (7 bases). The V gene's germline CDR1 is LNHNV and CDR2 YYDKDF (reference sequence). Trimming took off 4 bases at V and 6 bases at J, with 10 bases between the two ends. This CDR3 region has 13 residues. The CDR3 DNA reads TGTGCCACCAGCAACAGGGAGGGAAACATTCAGTACTTC. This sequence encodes CATSNREGNIQYF.

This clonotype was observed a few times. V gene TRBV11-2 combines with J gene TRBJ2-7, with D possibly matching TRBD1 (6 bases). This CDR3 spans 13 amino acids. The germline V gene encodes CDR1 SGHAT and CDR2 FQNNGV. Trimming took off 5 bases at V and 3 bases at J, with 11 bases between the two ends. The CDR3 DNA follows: TGTGCCAGCAGCGGGCACAGGGTCTACGAGCAGTACTTC. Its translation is CASSGHRVYEQYF. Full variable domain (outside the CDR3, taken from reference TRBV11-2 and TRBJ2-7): EAGVAQSPRYKIIEKRQSVAFWCNPISGHATLYWYQQILGQGPKLLIQFQNNGVVDDSQLPKDRFSAERLKGVDSTLKIQPAKLEDSAVYLCASSGHRVYEQYFGPGTRLTVT.

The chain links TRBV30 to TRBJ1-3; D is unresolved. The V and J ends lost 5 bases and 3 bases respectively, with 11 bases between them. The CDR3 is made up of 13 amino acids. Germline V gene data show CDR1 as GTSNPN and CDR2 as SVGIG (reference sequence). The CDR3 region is CAWGRTGGNTIYF. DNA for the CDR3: TGTGCCTGGGGAAGGACGGGTGGAAACACCATATATTTT.

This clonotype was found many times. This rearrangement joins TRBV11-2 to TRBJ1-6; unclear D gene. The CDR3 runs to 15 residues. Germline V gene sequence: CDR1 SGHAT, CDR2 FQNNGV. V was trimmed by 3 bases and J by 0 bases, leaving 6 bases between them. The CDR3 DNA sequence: TGTGCCAGCAGCTTTGAGAGCTCCTATAATTCACCCCTCCACTTT. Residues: CASSFESSYNSPLHF.

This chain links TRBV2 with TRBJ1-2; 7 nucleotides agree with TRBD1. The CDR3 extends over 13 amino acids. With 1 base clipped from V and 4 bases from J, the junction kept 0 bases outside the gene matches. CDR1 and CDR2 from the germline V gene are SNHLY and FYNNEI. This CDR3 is CASSEDRGYGYTF. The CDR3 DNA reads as TGTGCCAGCAGTGAAGACAGGGGCTATGGCTACACCTTC.

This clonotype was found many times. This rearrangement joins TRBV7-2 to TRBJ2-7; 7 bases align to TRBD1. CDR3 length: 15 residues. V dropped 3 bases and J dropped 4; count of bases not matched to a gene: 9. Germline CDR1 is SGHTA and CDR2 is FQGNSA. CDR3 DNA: TGTGCCAGCAGCTTCAAGACAGGGCGCTTGTACGAGCAGTACTTC. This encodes CASSFKTGRLYEQYF.

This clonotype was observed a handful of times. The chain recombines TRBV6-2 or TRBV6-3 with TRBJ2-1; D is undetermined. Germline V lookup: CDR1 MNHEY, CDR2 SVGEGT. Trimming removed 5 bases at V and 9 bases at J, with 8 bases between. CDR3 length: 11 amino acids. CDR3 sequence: CASSDGPEQFF. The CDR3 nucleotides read TGTGCCAGCAGTGACGGACCTGAGCAGTTCTTC.

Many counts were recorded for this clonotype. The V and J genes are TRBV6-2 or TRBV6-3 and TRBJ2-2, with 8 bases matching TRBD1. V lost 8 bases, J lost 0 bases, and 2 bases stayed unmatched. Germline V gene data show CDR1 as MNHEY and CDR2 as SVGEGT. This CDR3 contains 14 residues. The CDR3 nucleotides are TGTGCCAGCTCGGACAGGGCGAACACCGGGGAGCTGTTTTTT. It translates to CASSDRANTGELFF.

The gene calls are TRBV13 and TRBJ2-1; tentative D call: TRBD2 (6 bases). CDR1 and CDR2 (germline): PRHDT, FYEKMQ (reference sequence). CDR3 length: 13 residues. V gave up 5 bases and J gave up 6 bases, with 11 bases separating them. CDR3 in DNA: TGTGCCAGCAGCCCGGGGGACTCCAATGAGCAGTTCTTC. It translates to CASSPGDSNEQFF.

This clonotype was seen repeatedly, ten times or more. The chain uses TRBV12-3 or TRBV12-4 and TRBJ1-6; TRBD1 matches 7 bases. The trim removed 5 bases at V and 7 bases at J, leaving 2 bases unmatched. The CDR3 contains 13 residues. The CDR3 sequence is CASSAGGNSPLHF. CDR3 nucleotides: TGTGCCAGCAGTGCAGGGGGGAATTCACCCCTCCACTTT.

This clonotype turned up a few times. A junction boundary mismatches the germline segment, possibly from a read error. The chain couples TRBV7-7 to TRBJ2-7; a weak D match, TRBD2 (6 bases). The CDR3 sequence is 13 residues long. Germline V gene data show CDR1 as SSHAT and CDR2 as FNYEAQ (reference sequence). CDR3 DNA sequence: TGTGCTAGCAGCTTAGCTCCTAGCGCCGAGCAGTACTTC. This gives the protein CASSLAPSAEQYF.

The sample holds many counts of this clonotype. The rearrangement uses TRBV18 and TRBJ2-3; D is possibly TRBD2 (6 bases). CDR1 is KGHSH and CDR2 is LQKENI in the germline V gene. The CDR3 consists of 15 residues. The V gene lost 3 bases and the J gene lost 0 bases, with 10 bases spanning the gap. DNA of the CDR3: TGTGCCAGCTCACCTAGCGGAGCTAGCACAGATACGCAGTATTTT. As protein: CASSPSGASTDTQYF.

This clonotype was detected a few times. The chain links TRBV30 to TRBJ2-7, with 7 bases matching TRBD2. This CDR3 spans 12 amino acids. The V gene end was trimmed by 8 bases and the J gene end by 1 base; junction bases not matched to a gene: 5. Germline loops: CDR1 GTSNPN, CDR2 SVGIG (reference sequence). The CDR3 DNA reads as TGTGCCGGGGGGAGGGGATCCTACGAGCAGTACTTC. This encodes CAGGRGSYEQYF.

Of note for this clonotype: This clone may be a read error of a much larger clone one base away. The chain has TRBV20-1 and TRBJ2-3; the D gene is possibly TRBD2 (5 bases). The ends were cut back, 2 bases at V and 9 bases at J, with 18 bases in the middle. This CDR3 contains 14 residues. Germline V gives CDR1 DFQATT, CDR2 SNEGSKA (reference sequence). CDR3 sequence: CSARCLARSDTQYF. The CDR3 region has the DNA TGCAGTGCTAGATGCCTAGCCCGTTCTGACACGCAGTATTTT.

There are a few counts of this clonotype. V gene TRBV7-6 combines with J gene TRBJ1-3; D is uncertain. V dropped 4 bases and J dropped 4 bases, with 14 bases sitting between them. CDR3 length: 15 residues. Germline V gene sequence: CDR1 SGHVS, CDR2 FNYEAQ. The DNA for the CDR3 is TGTGCCAGCAGCTCAAACTTTATCGGGGGAAACACCATATATTTT. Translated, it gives CASSSNFIGGNTIYF. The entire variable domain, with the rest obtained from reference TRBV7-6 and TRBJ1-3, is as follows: GAGVSQSPRYKVTKRGQDVALRCDPISGHVSLYWYRQALGQGPEFLTYFNYEAQQDKSGLPNDRFSAERPEGSISTLTIQRTEQRDSAMYRCASSSNFIGGNTIYFGEGSWLTVV.

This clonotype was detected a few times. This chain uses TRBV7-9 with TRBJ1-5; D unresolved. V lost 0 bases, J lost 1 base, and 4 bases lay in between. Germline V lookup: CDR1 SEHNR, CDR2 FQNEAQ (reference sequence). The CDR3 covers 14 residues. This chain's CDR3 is CASSLASSNQPQHF. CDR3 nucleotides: TGTGCCAGCAGCTTAGCTTCAAGCAATCAGCCCCAGCATTTT.

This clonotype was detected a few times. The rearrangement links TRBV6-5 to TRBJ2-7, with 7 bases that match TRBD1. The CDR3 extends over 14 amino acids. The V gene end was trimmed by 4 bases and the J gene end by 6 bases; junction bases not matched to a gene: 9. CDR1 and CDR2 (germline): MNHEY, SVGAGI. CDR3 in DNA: TGTGCCAGCAGTTCGCCGGGACAGCGCGCCGAGCAGTACTTC. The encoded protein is CASSSPGQRAEQYF.